What follows are 30 T cell receptor beta chains derived from one specimen sequenced in a study of shared clonotypes between healthy human individuals. Selected positively for CCR7 and CD45RO-negative, naive CD8 cells excluded terminally differentiated effector memory CD45RA+ cells. TCRdb's table, derived via immunoSEQ multiplex PCR, lists solely in-frame clones and lacks some. The data hold about 2 million clones, with about 95% observed a single time. The sequenced sample was naive CD8+ T cells sorted from blood. These receptors were obtained from a young man in good health.

V and J are TRBV4-1 and TRBJ2-3; D perhaps matches TRBD2 (5 bases). Germline CDR1 is MGHRA and CDR2 is YSYEKL. The CDR3 runs 15 residues. V was trimmed by 1 base and J by 5 bases, leaving 13 bases between them. CDR3: CASSQGVSGLDTQYF. The CDR3 DNA reads as TGCGCCAGCAGCCAAGGAGTGAGCGGATTAGATACGCAGTATTTT.

The chain links TRBV14 to TRBJ1-4, with D possibly matching TRBD1 (5 bases). The ends were cut back, 5 bases at V and 0 bases at J, with 22 bases in the middle. The CDR3 loop spans 19 amino acids. Per the germline V gene, CDR1 is SGHDN and CDR2 is FVKESK. CDR3 in DNA: TGTGCCAGCAGCGAGAGGGGAGGGGTAGCTGATGCAACTAATGAAAAACTGTTTTTT. Translated, it gives CASSERGGVADATNEKLFF.

The chain recombines TRBV7-9 with TRBJ1-2; D is uncertain. This CDR3 is 14 amino acids long. Per the germline V gene, CDR1 is SEHNR and CDR2 is FQNEAQ (reference sequence). Deletions cut 1 base from V and 6 bases from J, with 12 bases between. Here the CDR3 DNA reads TGTGCCAGCAGCTTAGGTGAGGGAAGCAATGGCTACACCTTC. Amino acid sequence: CASSLGEGSNGYTF.

CDR3 in DNA: TGCAGCGCCGGGACAGGGCTAAACACCGGGGAGCTGTTTTTT. Its translation is CSAGTGLNTGELFF. The chain recombines TRBV29-1 with TRBJ2-2, with 9 bases aligning to TRBD1. With V trimmed by 7 bases and J by 2 bases, 5 bases remained unmatched. Germline-derived CDR1 and CDR2 are SQVTM and ANQGSEA. This CDR3 has 14 residues.

The J gene is TRBJ1-2, the V gene TRBV28; 7 nucleotides line up with TRBD1. V lost 2 bases and J lost 5; bases outside the gene matches: 5. Germline values: CDR1 MDHEN, CDR2 SYDVKM. This CDR3 region has 14 residues. CDR3 bases: TGTGCCAGCAGTTTAGAAACAGGGGTTTATGGCTACACCTTC. This sequence encodes CASSLETGVYGYTF.

The V call is TRBV27, the J call TRBJ2-7; no definite D call. Germline CDR1 MNHEY, CDR2 SMNVEV (reference sequence). V gave up 3 bases and J gave up 6 bases, with 9 bases separating them. The CDR3 covers 12 residues. The chain's CDR3 is CASSFWGSEQYF. Here the CDR3 DNA reads TGTGCCAGCAGTTTTTGGGGTTCCGAGCAGTACTTC.

A note on this clone: The junction does not match germline at one end; this may be a read error. For the CDR3, the DNA is TGTGCCGGCAGAACCGGGACAGAAAAACTGTTTTTT. It yields the protein CAGRTGTEKLFF. The chain employs TRBV28 and TRBJ1-4; possibly TRBD1 for D (6 bases). Germline CDR1 and CDR2: MDHEN and SYDVKM. This CDR3 region has 12 residues.

This chain uses TRBV19 with TRBJ1-2; no clear D gene. Germline CDR1 LNHDA, CDR2 SQIVND (reference sequence). Trimming removed 3 bases from V and 7 bases from J, with 9 bases in between. This CDR3 has 12 amino acids. Here the CDR3 reads CASSIAGGGYTF. CDR3 nucleotide sequence: TGTGCCAGTAGTATTGCCGGAGGTGGCTACACCTTC.

The chain recombines TRBV19 with TRBJ2-7; perhaps TRBD2 as D (6 bases). Germline V gives CDR1 LNHDA, CDR2 SQIVND (reference sequence). V lost 3 bases to trimming and J lost 3 bases, with 12 bases between them. The CDR3 has 14 amino acids. The CDR3 loop reads CASSIGLAYYEQYF. CDR3 coding DNA: TGTGCCAGTAGTATTGGGCTAGCGTACTACGAGCAGTACTTC.

V is TRBV10-3 and J is TRBJ2-2; a weak D match, TRBD1 (6 bases). Per germline, CDR1 ENHRY and CDR2 SYGVKD. V was pared by 7 bases and J by 2 bases, with 8 bases between. The CDR3 is made up of 13 amino acids. This CDR3 reads CAINRENTGELFF. The CDR3 nucleotides read TGTGCCATCAACAGGGAAAACACCGGGGAGCTGTTTTTT.

The chain combines TRBV4-2 with TRBJ2-1, with 12 bases aligning to TRBD2. V shed 3 bases, J shed 0 bases, and the junction held 3 bases outside the gene matches. The CDR3 covers 17 residues. Germline V CDR1 and CDR2: LGHNA, YNFKEQ. This chain's CDR3 is CASSQTSGGHSYNEQFF. Here the CDR3 DNA reads TGTGCCAGCAGCCAGACTAGCGGGGGTCACTCCTACAATGAGCAGTTCTTC.

In DNA, the CDR3 is TGCGCCAGCAGTGGAGCTAGCGCCGTCTACAATGAGCAGTTCTTC. This encodes CASSGASAVYNEQFF. The V call is TRBV10-1, the J call TRBJ2-1; TRBD2 might be the D (6 bases). V was trimmed by 4 bases and J by 3 bases, leaving 13 bases between them. Looked up from germline, CDR1 is WNHNN and CDR2 is SYGVQD (reference sequence). This CDR3 spans 15 amino acids.

This rearrangement joins TRBV27 to TRBJ2-4, with a possible D match to TRBD1 (6 bases). The CDR3 contains 13 residues. Germline assignment: CDR1 MNHEY and CDR2 SMNVEV (reference sequence). V was clipped by 8 bases and J by 6 bases, with 14 bases between them. CDR3 region: CASGTGIGNIQYF. The CDR3 DNA follows: TGTGCCAGCGGTACAGGGATAGGAAACATTCAGTACTTC.

Worth noting for this clone: Other DNA sequences in this sample translate to the same CDR3. The rearrangement joins TRBV9 to TRBJ2-3; 10 nucleotides align to TRBD2. The CDR3 extends over 15 amino acids. The junction had 5 bases not matched to a gene; V was cut back by 2 bases and J by 5 bases. Germline assignment: CDR1 SGDLS and CDR2 YYNGEE. The CDR3 sequence: CASSVLAGAGDTQYF. The CDR3 region has the DNA TGTGCCAGCAGCGTTCTAGCGGGGGCGGGAGATACGCAGTATTTT.

This clone was found a few times. This chain uses TRBV28 with TRBJ1-5; D is undetermined. This CDR3 contains 16 residues. Trimming pared 6 bases from V and 3 bases from J, leaving 18 bases between. The germline CDR1 and CDR2 sequences are MDHEN and SYDVKM. This chain's CDR3 is CASSPAGSRLNQPQHF. CDR3 nucleotide sequence: TGTGCCAGCAGCCCTGCGGGGTCTCGGCTCAATCAGCCCCAGCATTTT. The full variable domain, in which reference TRBV28 and TRBJ1-5 provide the parts outside the CDR3, is DVKVTQSSRYLVKRTGEKVFLECVQDMDHENMFWYRQDPGLGLRLIYFSYDVKMKEKGDIPEGYSVSREKKERFSLILESASTNQTSMYLCASSPAGSRLNQPQHFGDGTRLSIL.

This clone was observed once. The V call is TRBV11-2, the J call TRBJ2-7, with 7 bases lining up with TRBD2. Germline V gene sequence: CDR1 SGHAT, CDR2 FQNNGV. Losses at the gene ends were 8 bases for V and 1 base for J; bases not matched to a gene: 11. This CDR3 contains 15 residues. CDR3 in amino acids: CASLPAGVASYEQYF. CDR3 sequence (DNA): TGTGCCAGCTTACCCGCGGGAGTCGCATCCTACGAGCAGTACTTC. Based on the CDR3 plus reference TRBV11-2 and TRBJ2-7, the full variable domain is EAGVAQSPRYKIIEKRQSVAFWCNPISGHATLYWYQQILGQGPKLLIQFQNNGVVDDSQLPKDRFSAERLKGVDSTLKIQPAKLEDSAVYLCASLPAGVASYEQYFGPGTRLTVT.

This clone was seen only a few times. This CDR3 is also generated by other DNA sequences in the sample. The chain combines TRBV9 with TRBJ2-1; D is possibly TRBD1 or TRBD2 (5 bases each). Trimming stripped 3 bases from V and 4 bases from J, with 5 bases between. The CDR3 has 12 amino acids. Germline CDR1 is SGDLS and CDR2 is YYNGEE. DNA of the CDR3: TGTGCCAGCAGCGGGGGGTACAATGAGCAGTTCTTC. It yields the protein CASSGGYNEQFF.

V and J are TRBV14 and TRBJ2-5; the D is unclear. V lost 0 bases and J lost 1, with 6 bases in between. Germline V gene lookup returns CDR1 SGHDN and CDR2 FVKESK. The CDR3 has 14 residues. The chain's CDR3 is CASSQEAFQETQYF. In nucleotides, the CDR3 is TGTGCCAGCAGCCAAGAGGCTTTCCAAGAGACCCAGTACTTC.

The chain recombines TRBV28 with TRBJ1-2; the D gene is possibly TRBD1 (6 bases). Germline V gives CDR1 MDHEN, CDR2 SYDVKM. There are 15 residues in the CDR3. The germline V and J ends were trimmed by 4 bases and 4 bases, with 16 bases remaining between them. As DNA, the CDR3 is TGTGCCAGCAGTTCAACCGGGACATCTTCCTATGGCTACACCTTC. Residues: CASSSTGTSSYGYTF.

J is TRBJ1-1 and V is TRBV9, with D maybe TRBD1 (6 bases). The CDR3 loop spans 16 amino acids. CDR1 SGDLS and CDR2 YYNGEE come from the germline V gene. V lost 3 bases to trimming and J lost 7 bases, with 22 bases between them. This CDR3 reads CASSEGGAGADIEAFF. The CDR3 nucleotides are TGTGCCAGCAGCGAGGGAGGCGCAGGGGCCGACATTGAAGCTTTCTTT.

CDR3 sequence reads: CASSVGVAGGSSYEQYF. The CDR3 DNA follows: TGTGCCAGCAGCGTAGGAGTAGCGGGAGGGTCATCCTACGAGCAGTACTTC. The chain is built from TRBV9 and TRBJ2-7, with 11 bases identical to TRBD2. This CDR3 comprises 17 residues. J lost 1 base, V lost 0 bases, and 6 bases had no gene match. The V gene's germline CDR1 is SGDLS and CDR2 YYNGEE.

Note on this clone: The same CDR3 also results from other DNA sequences found in this sample. The gene calls are TRBV27 and TRBJ1-1; 7 bases are shared with TRBD1. Germline lookup yields CDR1 MNHEY and CDR2 SMNVEV (reference sequence). The V and J ends lost 4 bases and 4 bases, in that order; junction bases with no gene match: 0. The CDR3 is 12 residues long. CDR3 bases: TGTGCCAGCAGTTCAGGGGGCACTGAAGCTTTCTTT. This gives the protein CASSSGGTEAFF.

The genes are TRBV20-1 and TRBJ1-4, with D hard to call. This CDR3 spans 11 amino acids. Germline CDR1 reads DFQATT; CDR2 reads SNEGSKA (reference sequence). Trimming took off 0 bases at V and 8 bases at J, with 4 bases between the two ends. CDR3 in amino acids: CSARDREKLFF. The CDR3 bases are TGCAGTGCTAGAGATCGAGAAAAACTGTTTTTT.

This chain links TRBV19 with TRBJ1-5, with TRBD1 matching over 10 bases. The junction had 6 bases not matched to a gene; V was cut back by 2 bases and J by 5 bases. The CDR3 consists of 16 residues. Germline V gives CDR1 LNHDA, CDR2 SQIVND (reference sequence). Written as DNA, the CDR3 is TGTGCCAGTAGTATACATCCGGGACAGGGGCATCAGCCCCAGCATTTT. It specifies CASSIHPGQGHQPQHF.

To note about this clone: This sample also contains other DNA sequences that code for the same CDR3. The CDR3 DNA reads TGCGCCAGCAGCCAAGGGGGGGGATCAGGTTACGAGCAGTACTTC. The encoded protein is CASSQGGGSGYEQYF. The J gene is TRBJ2-7, the V gene TRBV4-3; 7 bases align to TRBD2. V was clipped by 1 base and J by 4 bases; unmatched bases: 7. The CDR3 covers 15 residues. Germline V CDR1 and CDR2: LGHNA, YSLEER.

CDR3 bases: TGTGCCACTGCGGACAGGGGAGGGACTGAAGCTTTCTTT. It translates to CATADRGGTEAFF. The gene calls are TRBV27 and TRBJ1-1; 9 nucleotides match TRBD1. The CDR3 has 13 residues. Germline V CDR1 and CDR2: MNHEY, SMNVEV (reference sequence). J lost 5 bases, V lost 10 bases, and 8 bases had no gene match.

The CDR3 sequence is CSVVGTSGYSNEQFF. CDR3 sequence (DNA): TGCAGCGTTGTCGGGACTAGCGGCTACAGCAATGAGCAGTTCTTC. This chain connects TRBV29-1 to TRBJ2-1; TRBD2 matches at 11 bases. This CDR3 has 15 residues. Germline-derived CDR1 and CDR2 are SQVTM and ANQGSEA. Unmatched junction bases numbered 8, after V lost 4 bases and J lost 6 bases.

The chain links TRBV19 to TRBJ2-3; 7 bases are a match to TRBD2. The germline V gene has CDR1 LNHDA and CDR2 SQIVND (reference sequence). The CDR3 runs 12 residues. J gave up 5 bases and V 7 bases, and 3 bases lay outside the gene matches. CDR3 DNA: TGTGCCAGTACCGAGCGGGGAGATACGCAGTATTTT. Encoded protein: CASTERGDTQYF.

The V and J genes are TRBV7-9 and TRBJ2-1; a possible D gene is TRBD1 (6 bases). Germline values: CDR1 SEHNR, CDR2 FQNEAQ (reference sequence). Trimming left V 5 bases short and J 6 bases short, with 26 bases between. This CDR3 is 18 amino acids long. CDR3 loop: CASSTEILGARGGNEQFF. The CDR3 region has the DNA TGTGCCAGCAGCACTGAAATTCTCGGGGCCAGGGGTGGCAATGAGCAGTTCTTC.

J is TRBJ2-7 and V is TRBV5-1; 9 bases fit TRBD1. The CDR3 contains 14 residues. Germline V lookup: CDR1 SGHRS, CDR2 YFSETQ. V was clipped by 6 bases and J by 5 bases; unmatched bases: 9. As DNA, the CDR3 is TGCGCCAGCACTCCAGGACAGGGGATCCACGAGCAGTACTTC. Its translation: CASTPGQGIHEQYF.